This TCR beta chain appears in the sequencing data of a study of regulatory T cells in long-lasting Graves disease. Time point specified: newly diagnosed GD, antithyroid drugs for less than 3 months. With RNA extracted from PBMCs as input, the TCR library was made. Building the TCR beta libraries relied on iRepertoire HTBI primers, and CDR3 regions underwent Arm-PCR. TCRdb passed the multiplex PCR reads through MiXCR, listing each CDR3 protein once. The sample holds under 450,000 distinct CDR3 sequences; 12% are singletons and the top ten take 18%. Trimming left V 3 bases short and J 4 bases short, with 11 bases between. Germline V CDR1 and CDR2: SGDLS, YYNGEE. There are 14 residues in the CDR3. This clonotype was counted many times. This same sample was also part of a study on T cells in Graves' hyperthyroidism and ophthalmopathy.

This rearrangement joins TRBV9 to TRBJ2-1; D might be TRBD2 (5 bases). The origin of this receptor is a woman aged 18-29 years with Graves disease. The sample in question was peripheral blood mononuclear cells (PBMCs), obtained at new diagnosis, from a patient treated with antithyroid drugs. CDR3 sequence: CASSGPTKYNEQFF. DNA for the CDR3: TGTGCCAGCAGCGGCCCGACTAAATACAATGAGCAGTTCTTC.